This T cell receptor (beta chain) came from a study of blood T cell repertoires in COVID-19. Overall study context: T cells, B-cell-depleted T cells, or PBMCs supplied cDNA or gDNA.

V trimming: 4 bases; J trimming: 5 bases; junction bases outside the gene matches: 8. Germline V gene lookup returns CDR1 LNHDA and CDR2 SQIVND (reference sequence). This CDR3 is 15 amino acids long. Under the authors' procedure: The authors estimated nucleated cell counts from reference gene primer amplification. Measured with immunoSEQ multiplex PCR; TCRdb has only the in-frame clones, and not every one. V and J calls and clone size follow that table, whereas D and trimming were derived from the DNA. The table has 300,000 to 450,000 clones, 87% seen once. Symptom resolution, clearance, or two negative PCRs marked the recovered donors of Cohort 3.

The rearrangement joins TRBV19 to TRBJ2-4; 7 bases map to TRBD1. The sequence came from a woman aged 25-40 years who had recovered from COVID-19. Sample: PBMCs or T cells enriched from blood (not recorded which). The CDR3: CASSTPRGLENIQYF. CDR3 sequence (DNA): TGTGCCAGTAGTACCCCGAGGGGGCTGGAAAACATTCAGTACTTC.